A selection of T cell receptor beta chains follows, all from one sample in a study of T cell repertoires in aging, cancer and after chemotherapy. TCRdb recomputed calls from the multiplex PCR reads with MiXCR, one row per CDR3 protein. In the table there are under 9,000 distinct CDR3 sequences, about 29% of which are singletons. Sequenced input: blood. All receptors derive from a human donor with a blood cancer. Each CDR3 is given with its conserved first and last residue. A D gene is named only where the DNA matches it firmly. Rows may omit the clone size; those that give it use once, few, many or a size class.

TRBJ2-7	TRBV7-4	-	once	CASSLDRGREQYF	TGTGCCAGCAGCTTAGATCGGGGGCGCGAGCAGTACTTC
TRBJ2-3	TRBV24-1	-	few	CATSDSGRGPADTQYF	TGTGCCACCAGTGATTCCGGCAGGGGTCCTGCAGATACGCAGTATTTT
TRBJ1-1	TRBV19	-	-	CASSYPDSFEAFF	TGTGCCAGTAGTTATCCGGACAGCTTTGAAGCTTTCTTT
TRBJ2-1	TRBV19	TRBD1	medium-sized	CASGQGGSYNEQFF	TGTGCCAGTGGACAGGGAGGATCCTACAATGAGCAGTTCTTC
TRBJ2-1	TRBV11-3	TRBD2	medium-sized	CASSVTGTSGGGEQFF	TGTGCCAGCAGCGTTACCGGGACTAGCGGGGGGGGTGAGCAGTTCTTC
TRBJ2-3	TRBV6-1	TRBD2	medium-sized	CASSELAGGPDTQYF	TGTGCCAGCAGTGAACTAGCGGGGGGGCCAGATACGCAGTATTTT
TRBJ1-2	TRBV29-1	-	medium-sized	CSAVTNYGYTF	TGCAGCGCCGTTACAAACTATGGCTACACCTTC
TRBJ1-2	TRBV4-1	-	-	CASSQDRGNGYGYTF	TGCGCCAGCAGCCAAGACCGGGGTAATGGCTATGGCTACACCTTC
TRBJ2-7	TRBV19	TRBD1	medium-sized	CASRGDRARDEQYF	TGTGCCAGTAGGGGGGACAGGGCAAGGGACGAGCAGTACTTC
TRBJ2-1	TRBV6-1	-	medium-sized	CASTRPGHYNEQFF	TGTGCCAGCACCCGCCCCGGACATTACAATGAGCAGTTCTTC
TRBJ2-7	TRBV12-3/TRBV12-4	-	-	CASSFGDGSYEQYF	TGTGCCAGCAGTTTCGGGGACGGATCCTACGAGCAGTACTTC
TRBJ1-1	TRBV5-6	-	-	CASSLSGFEAEAFF	TGTGCCAGCAGCTTGTCCGGGTTTGAGGCTGAAGCTTTCTTT
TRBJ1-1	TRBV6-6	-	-	CASSNGQKNTEAFF	TGTGCCAGCAGTAACGGACAGAAGAACACTGAAGCTTTCTTT
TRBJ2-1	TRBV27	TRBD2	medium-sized	CASSAGGGPSSYNEQFF	TGTGCCAGCAGTGCCGGCGGGGGGCCCAGCTCCTACAATGAGCAGTTCTTC
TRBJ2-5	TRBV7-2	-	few	CASSLGGNWGETQYF	TGTGCCAGCAGCTTAGGCGGTAATTGGGGTGAGACCCAGTACTTC
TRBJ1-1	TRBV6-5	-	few	CASSRQRVGGGTEAFF	TGTGCCAGCAGTCGACAACGCGTGGGGGGCGGCACTGAAGCTTTCTTT
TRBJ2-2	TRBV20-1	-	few	CSATRTGTNTGELFF	TGCAGTGCTACACGAACCGGGACTAACACCGGGGAGCTGTTTTTT
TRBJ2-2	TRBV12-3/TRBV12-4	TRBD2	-	CASGRGDGGAGELFF	TGTGCCAGCGGCCGGGGGGACGGGGGGGCCGGGGAGCTGTTTTTT
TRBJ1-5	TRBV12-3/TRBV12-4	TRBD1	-	CASSDDRGDQPQHF	TGTGCCAGCAGTGATGACAGGGGGGACCAGCCCCAGCATTTT
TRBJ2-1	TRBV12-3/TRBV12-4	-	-	CASSLGGAVFAQFF	TGTGCCAGCAGTTTAGGCGGAGCCGTATTTGCGCAGTTCTTC
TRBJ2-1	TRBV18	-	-	CASSPDGANNEQFF	TGTGCCAGCTCACCCGATGGGGCTAACAATGAGCAGTTCTTC
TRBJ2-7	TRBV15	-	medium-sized	CATSRETGAYEQYF	TGTGCCACCAGCAGAGAGACAGGAGCTTACGAGCAGTACTTC
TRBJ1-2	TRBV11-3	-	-	CASSLDSPGSNYGYTF	TGTGCCAGCAGCTTAGACAGCCCCGGGTCTAACTATGGCTACACCTTC
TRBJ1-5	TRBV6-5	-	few	CATRGGYSNQPQHF	TGTGCCACCAGGGGCGGTTATAGCAATCAGCCCCAGCATTTT
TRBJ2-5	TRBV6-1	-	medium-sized	CASSPMLASNGETQYF	TGTGCCAGCAGTCCGATGCTAGCGTCCAACGGTGAGACCCAGTACTTC
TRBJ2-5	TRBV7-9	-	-	CASSLVGRKETQYF	TGTGCCAGCAGCTTAGTGGGCAGAAAAGAGACCCAGTACTTC
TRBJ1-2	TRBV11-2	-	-	CASSLWGYTF	TGTGCCAGCAGCCTCTGGGGCTACACCTTC
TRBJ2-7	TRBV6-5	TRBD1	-	CASSYGTGNEQYF	TGTGCCAGCAGTTATGGGACAGGGAACGAGCAGTACTTC
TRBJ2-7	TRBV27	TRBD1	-	CASSKSGGTGGPREQYF	TGTGCCAGCAGCAAATCCGGAGGGACAGGGGGTCCCCGCGAGCAGTACTTC